This entry lists 14 T cell receptor beta chains sequenced from one sample in a study of regulatory T cells in long-lasting Graves disease. The sample's time point: newly diagnosed GD, antithyroid drugs for less than 3 months. The TCR library was made from RNA extracted from PBMCs. Arm-PCR of CDR3 regions and iRepertoire HTBI primers were the basis on which TCR beta libraries were built. Via MiXCR, TCRdb re-called the multiplex PCR reads, giving one row per CDR3 protein. The sample carries approximately 390,000 distinct CDR3 sequences, 15% to 20% recorded once. This sample also belongs to another study, concerning T cells in Graves' hyperthyroidism and ophthalmopathy.

The specimen comprised peripheral blood mononuclear cells (PBMCs), sampled at new diagnosis, from a patient treated with antithyroid drugs. The receptor source for this set is a woman between 18 and 29 years old with Graves disease.

This clonotype was recorded many times. The V gene is TRBV2, the J gene TRBJ2-2; unclear D gene. The ends were cut back, 5 bases at V and 1 base at J, with 11 bases in the middle. Germline V lookup: CDR1 SNHLY, CDR2 FYNNEI. The CDR3 covers 15 residues. The CDR3 DNA reads TGTGCCAGCAGTCCGCTAGACCTGAACACCGGGGAGCTGTTTTTT. This translates into CASSPLDLNTGELFF.

This clonotype was observed a few times. V and J are TRBV27 and TRBJ2-1; weak D call: TRBD2 (6 bases). CDR1 MNHEY and CDR2 SMNVEV come from the germline V gene (reference sequence). CDR3 length: 13 amino acids. Trimming left V 6 bases short and J 0 bases short, with 6 bases between. The CDR3 loop is CASSGGSYNEQFF. DNA of the CDR3: TGTGCCAGCAGCGGGGGCTCCTACAATGAGCAGTTCTTC.

This clonotype was seen many times. This chain connects TRBV6-1 to TRBJ2-1; 8 nucleotides line up with TRBD2. This CDR3 region has 15 residues. CDR1 and CDR2 (germline): MNHNS, SASEGT. The V segment lost 5 bases and the J segment 2 bases; nucleotides outside the gene matches: 5. DNA for the CDR3: TGTGCCAGCAGTCGAGCGGGAGTCCCCTACAATGAGCAGTTCTTC. Translated: CASSRAGVPYNEQFF.

This clonotype was seen ten or more times. V and J are TRBV2 and TRBJ2-4; 9 nucleotides line up with TRBD1. The CDR3 has 14 amino acids. CDR1 and CDR2 from the germline V gene are SNHLY and FYNNEI. The V gene end was trimmed by 3 bases and the J gene end by 7 bases; junction bases not matched to a gene: 4. The CDR3 here is CASSEGQGTNIQYF. CDR3 bases: TGTGCCAGCAGTGAGGGACAGGGTACGAACATTCAGTACTTC.

This clonotype was recorded at least ten times. This chain joins TRBV5-1 and TRBJ2-4; possibly TRBD1 for D (6 bases). With 0 bases removed from V and 2 bases from J, the gap between germline ends came to 12 bases. Germline lookup yields CDR1 SGHRS and CDR2 YFSETQ. This CDR3 comprises 16 residues. CDR3: CASSLDRAVSKNIQYF. CDR3 in DNA: TGCGCCAGCAGCTTGGACAGGGCCGTGTCCAAAAACATTCAGTACTTC.

This clonotype was observed a handful of times. V and J are TRBV5-1 and TRBJ2-1, with TRBD2 as a possible D gene (7 bases). Deletions cut 0 bases from V and 10 bases from J, with 17 bases between. Germline V gives CDR1 SGHRS, CDR2 YFSETQ. The CDR3 is 15 amino acids. For the CDR3, the DNA is TGCGCCAGCAGCTTGGGGGGGGGGCCCCAGGGGGAGCAGTTCTTC. This gives the protein CASSLGGGPQGEQFF.

The V gene is TRBV6-1, the J gene TRBJ2-3; TRBD2 matches at 7 bases. The CDR3 runs 14 residues. The J segment lost 3 bases and the V segment lost 6 bases, leaving 6 bases of the junction unmatched. Per the germline V gene, CDR1 is MNHNS and CDR2 is SASEGT. Written as DNA, the CDR3 is TGTGCCAGCAGAGCTAGCGGCAGAACAGATACGCAGTATTTT. This gives the protein CASRASGRTDTQYF.

In this sample, this clonotype turned up many times. The chain joins TRBV7-2 to TRBJ2-7; D call uncertain. Germline V lookup: CDR1 SGHTA, CDR2 FQGNSA. The V end was cut by 2 bases, the J end by 6 bases, with 8 bases between. The CDR3 contains 12 residues. This CDR3 reads CASSLSSREQYF. As DNA, the CDR3 is TGTGCCAGCAGCTTAAGCTCCCGCGAGCAGTACTTC.

This clonotype was picked up many times. In DNA form, the CDR3 reads TGTGCCAGCAGCGTCCAAGGGCGAGGTGTCAACGAGCAGTACTTC. Amino acids: CASSVQGRGVNEQYF. This chain uses TRBV11-2 with TRBJ2-7; D not resolved. CDR3 length: 15 residues. The germline V gene encodes CDR1 SGHAT and CDR2 FQNNGV. Trimming left V 5 bases short and J 5 bases short, with 19 bases between.

This clonotype has at least ten counts. This rearrangement joins TRBV24-1 to TRBJ2-5; D gene uncertain. The V gene's germline CDR1 is KGHDR and CDR2 SFDVKD. The CDR3 runs 12 residues. V was cut by 3 bases and J by 5 bases, with 6 bases left in between. The chain's CDR3 is CATSDMKETQYF. The CDR3 DNA follows: TGTGCCACCAGTGATATGAAGGAGACCCAGTACTTC.

This clonotype was detected many times. V is TRBV7-3 and J is TRBJ2-5; the D gene could be TRBD1 or TRBD2 (5 bases each). V dropped 5 bases and J dropped 1 base, with 14 bases sitting between them. The CDR3 loop spans 15 amino acids. Germline values: CDR1 SGHTA, CDR2 FQGTGA. Written as DNA, the CDR3 is TGTGCCAGCAGCCCGTCGGGACCCCCCCAAGAGACCCAGTACTTC. This encodes CASSPSGPPQETQYF.

This clonotype has ten or more counts. The gene calls are TRBV20-1 and TRBJ2-1; 12 positions match TRBD2. Germline V CDR1 and CDR2: DFQATT, SNEGSKA (reference sequence). The length of the CDR3 is 15 residues. Trimming removed 3 bases from V and 8 bases from J; junction bases left unmatched: 8. The CDR3 nucleotides read TGCAGTGCTAGCCGCCTAGCGGGGGGGCCCCATGAGCAGTTCTTC. This gives the protein CSASRLAGGPHEQFF.

The CDR3 spells CATRGAGGVYTQYF. The CDR3 nucleotides are TGTGCCACCAGAGGGGCAGGGGGTGTCTATACGCAGTATTTT. The V and J genes are TRBV2 and TRBJ2-3; 7 bases map to TRBD1. Germline V gene sequence: CDR1 SNHLY, CDR2 FYNNEI. With V trimmed by 10 bases and J by 7 bases, 14 bases remained unmatched. The CDR3 spans 14 residues.

This clonotype was found many times. This sequence joins TRBV7-9 and TRBJ2-3; D possibly matches TRBD1 or TRBD2 (5 bases each). V lost 6 bases and J lost 0, with 7 bases in between. The CDR3 is made up of 13 amino acids. CDR1 and CDR2 (germline): SEHNR, FQNEAQ (reference sequence). The CDR3 DNA sequence: TGTGCCAGCAGATGGGACAGCACAGATACGCAGTATTTT. Protein sequence: CASRWDSTDTQYF.